The sequence of this T cell receptor (beta chain) was determined in a study of T-cell memory formation after mild COVID-19. Across the study: The study found TCR clusters largely donor specific.

Germline CDR1 is MNHEY and CDR2 is SVGAGI. Trimming stripped 6 bases from V and 12 bases from J, with 20 bases between. The CDR3 consists of 13 residues. TCRdb called the 5' RACE reads again in MiXCR, with one record for every CDR3 protein. The table lists roughly 400,000 distinct CDR3 sequences, 15% to 20% of them singletons. This clonotype was detected a few times. Material for sequencing was PBMCs or a T cell subset sorted from them (not recorded which). V usage is TRBV6-5 and J usage is TRBJ1-1; the D is unclear. The sequence was collected from a man in his late teens or twenties who had mild COVID-19 (a few samples of this study predate the infection). Cell type and time point are not known. The CDR3 bases are TGTGCCAGCAGACCCCCGGAGCGGGGTCGTCCTTTCTTT. Translating gives CASRPPERGRPFF.